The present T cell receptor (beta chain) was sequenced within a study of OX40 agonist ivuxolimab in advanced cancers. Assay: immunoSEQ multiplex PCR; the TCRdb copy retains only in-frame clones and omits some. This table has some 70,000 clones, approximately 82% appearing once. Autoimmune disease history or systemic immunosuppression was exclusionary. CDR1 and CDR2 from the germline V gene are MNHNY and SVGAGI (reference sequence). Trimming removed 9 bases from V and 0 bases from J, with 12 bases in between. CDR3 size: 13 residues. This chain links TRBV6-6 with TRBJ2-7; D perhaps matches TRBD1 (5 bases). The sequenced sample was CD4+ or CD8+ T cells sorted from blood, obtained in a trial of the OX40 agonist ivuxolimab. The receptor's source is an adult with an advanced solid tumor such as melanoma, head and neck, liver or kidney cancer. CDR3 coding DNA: TGTGCCAGTGGAGACAGTAGCTCCTACGAGCAGTACTTC. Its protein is CASGDSSSYEQYF.